This T cell receptor (beta chain) was identified in a study of response to subunit inactivated influenza vaccine. Study-level findings and limits: Each seasonal flu vaccination may recruit only limited new T cells, authors suggested.

Each CDR3 protein is one row after TCRdb ran MiXCR on the RT-PCR reads. The sample lists about 520,000 distinct CDR3 sequences, about 7.2% occurring once. In regard to this clonotype: Its antigen is not identified.

Sequencing was performed on PBMCs from blood, taken 23 months after vaccination. This receptor was identified in a man aged 50-75 years who received an inactivated influenza vaccine.

This CDR3 reads CASSGAAQQPQHF. The CDR3 DNA follows: TGTGCCAGCAGTGGTGCAGCCCAGCAGCCCCAGCATTTT. V usage is TRBV12-3 or TRBV12-4 and J usage is TRBJ1-5, with D unclear. The V and J ends lost 5 bases and 7 bases respectively, with 12 bases between them. This CDR3 is 13 amino acids long.